The 10 T cell receptor beta chains presented below share a single source sample, sequenced in a study of spatial heterogeneity in lung cancer. General study results and limits: For expanded intratumoral alpha and beta TCRs, counts tracked tumor mutation counts.

No antigens are known for them. MiXCR, run by TCRdb on the 5' RACE reads, gives a single entry per CDR3 protein. The repertoire consists of some 10,000 distinct CDR3 sequences, with about 4.6% occurring once and the leading ten covering roughly 12%. Time point specified: sample taken at primary tumor resection. Sequencing used lung tumor tissue, obtained at surgery. The receptors stem from a female donor with early-stage non-small cell lung cancer.

By share, this clonotype ranks as medium-sized (0.01 to 0.1%). The gene calls are TRBV5-1 and TRBJ2-3; either TRBD1 or TRBD2 may supply D (5 bases each). V was shortened by 5 bases and J by 2 bases, with 15 bases between the two germline ends. This CDR3 has 15 residues. The germline gives CDR1 SGHRS, CDR2 YFSETQ. CDR3 amino acids: CASSKQGDFTDTQYF. Written as DNA, the CDR3 is TGCGCCAGCAGTAAGCAGGGAGATTTCACAGATACGCAGTATTTT.

This clonotype was seen repeatedly, ten times or more. J is TRBJ2-5 and V is TRBV24-1, with D perhaps matching TRBD1 or TRBD2 (6 bases each). The germline CDR1 and CDR2 sequences are KGHDR and SFDVKD. The CDR3 contains 14 residues. V lost 10 bases to trimming and J lost 1 base, with 15 bases between them. CDR3 amino acids: CATGGSGRQETQYF. In DNA form, the CDR3 reads TGTGCCACAGGGGGTAGCGGACGCCAAGAGACCCAGTACTTC.

This clonotype was seen ten or more times. CDR3 loop: CSARVAGPLTDTQYF. The DNA for the CDR3 is TGCAGTGCTAGAGTAGCGGGACCACTCACAGATACGCAGTATTTT. V gene TRBV20-1 combines with J gene TRBJ2-3, with 8 bases aligning to TRBD2. The J segment lost 2 bases and the V segment lost 1 base, leaving 5 bases of the junction unmatched. CDR3 length: 15 residues. Germline CDR1 is DFQATT and CDR2 is SNEGSKA (reference sequence).

This clonotype came up a few times. A much larger clonotype is one base distant, so this may be a read error. This chain joins TRBV6-5 and TRBJ1-2, with D possibly matching TRBD1 (5 bases). Germline CDR1 is MNHEY and CDR2 is SVGAGI. The CDR3 consists of 13 residues. Here the CDR3 DNA reads TGTGCCAGCAGTCCACAGGTTAACTATGGCTACAACTTC. It yields the protein CASSPQVNYGYNF.

This clonotype was seen many times. The V call is TRBV4-1, the J call TRBJ1-4; no clear D. CDR3 length: 15 amino acids. Trimming removed 2 bases at V and 6 bases at J, with 13 bases between. CDR1 and CDR2 (germline): MGHRA, YSYEKL. The CDR3 bases are TGCGCCAGCAGCCAAATAGGGTTGTCGCATGAAAAACTGTTTTTT. Translating gives CASSQIGLSHEKLFF.

There are many counts of this clonotype. The chain couples TRBV6-5 to TRBJ2-7, with 9 bases that match TRBD2. CDR3 length: 15 amino acids. V lost 4 bases and J lost 7; bases outside the gene matches: 11. Germline assignment: CDR1 MNHEY and CDR2 SVGAGI. CDR3 sequence: CASSSVTSGGLEQYF. The CDR3 nucleotides read TGTGCCAGCAGTTCGGTGACTAGCGGCGGTTTGGAGCAGTACTTC.

Ten or more counts support this clonotype. CDR3 in amino acids: CASKAANTGELFF. CDR3 coding DNA: TGTGCCAGCAAAGCGGCGAACACCGGGGAGCTGTTTTTT. J is TRBJ2-2 and V is TRBV12-3 or TRBV12-4; D is perhaps TRBD2 (5 bases). The CDR3 spans 13 residues. Trimming stripped 7 bases from V and 0 bases from J, with 6 bases between.

The chain has TRBV30 and TRBJ2-7; D remains unclear. The CDR3 loop spans 12 amino acids. V gave up 2 bases and J gave up 6 bases, with 11 bases separating them. Germline CDR1 reads GTSNPN; CDR2 reads SVGIG (reference sequence). The CDR3 loop reads CAWSPGPTEQYF. In DNA form, the CDR3 reads TGTGCCTGGAGTCCCGGCCCGACCGAGCAGTACTTC.

This clonotype was seen many times. The chain joins TRBV27 to TRBJ2-7; D is possibly TRBD2 (6 bases). CDR1 is MNHEY and CDR2 is SMNVEV in the germline V gene (reference sequence). This CDR3 contains 14 residues. The germline V and J ends were trimmed by 7 bases and 6 bases, with 19 bases remaining between them. The CDR3, as DNA: TGTGCCAGCATGTACTCCGGAGGGGTTGGCGAGCAGTACTTC. Translated: CASMYSGGVGEQYF.

This clonotype is classed as medium-sized. The rearrangement links TRBV18 to TRBJ2-7; possibly TRBD2 for D (6 bases). Trimming cost V 2 bases and J 3 bases, with 11 bases left between them. The CDR3 is 14 amino acids. Germline CDR1 is KGHSH and CDR2 is LQKENI. The CDR3 protein is CASSPSEGIYEQYF. The CDR3 nucleotides are TGTGCCAGCTCACCATCGGAGGGAATCTACGAGCAGTACTTC.